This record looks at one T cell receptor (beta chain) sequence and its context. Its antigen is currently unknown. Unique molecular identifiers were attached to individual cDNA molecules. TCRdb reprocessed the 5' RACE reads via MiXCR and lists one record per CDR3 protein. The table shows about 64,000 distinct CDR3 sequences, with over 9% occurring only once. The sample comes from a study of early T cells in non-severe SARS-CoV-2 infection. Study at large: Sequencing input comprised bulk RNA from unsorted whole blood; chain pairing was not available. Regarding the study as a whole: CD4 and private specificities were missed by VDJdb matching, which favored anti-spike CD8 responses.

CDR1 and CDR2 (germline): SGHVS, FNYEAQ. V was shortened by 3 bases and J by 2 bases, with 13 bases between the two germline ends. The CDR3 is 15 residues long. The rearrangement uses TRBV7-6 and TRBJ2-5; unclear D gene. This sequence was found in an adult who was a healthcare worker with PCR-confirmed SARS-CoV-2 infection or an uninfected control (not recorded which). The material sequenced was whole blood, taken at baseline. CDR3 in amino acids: CASSLQESSQETQYF. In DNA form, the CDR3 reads TGTGCCAGCAGCTTGCAGGAGAGTAGTCAAGAGACCCAGTACTTC.